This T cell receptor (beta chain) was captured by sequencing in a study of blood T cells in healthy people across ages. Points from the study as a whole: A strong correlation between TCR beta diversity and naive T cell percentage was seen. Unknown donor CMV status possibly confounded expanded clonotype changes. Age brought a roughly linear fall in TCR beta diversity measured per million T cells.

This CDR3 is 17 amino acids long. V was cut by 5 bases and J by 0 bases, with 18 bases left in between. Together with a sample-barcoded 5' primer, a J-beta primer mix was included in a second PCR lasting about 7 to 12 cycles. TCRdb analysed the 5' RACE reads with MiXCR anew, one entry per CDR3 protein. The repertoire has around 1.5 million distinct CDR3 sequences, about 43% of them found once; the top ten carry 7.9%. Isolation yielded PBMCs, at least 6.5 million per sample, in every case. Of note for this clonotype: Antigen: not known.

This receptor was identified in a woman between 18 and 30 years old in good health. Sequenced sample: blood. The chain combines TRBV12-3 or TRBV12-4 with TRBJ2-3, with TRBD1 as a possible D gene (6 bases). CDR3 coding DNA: TGTGCCAGCAGTCCACGTTCAGGGGCTTCTAGCACAGATACGCAGTATTTT. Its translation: CASSPRSGASSTDTQYF.